The present T cell receptor (beta chain) was sequenced within a study of vaccination and CD4 T cells after COVID-19. Study summary: Investigators stimulated cells with overlapping spike peptides drawn from SARS-CoV-2, HCoV-NL63, HCoV-OC43 and HCoV-229E.

This clonotype appeared a few times. Its target is not known. One junction end does not reproduce the germline sequence, and a read error may be involved. The treatment denotes: approximately nine-day PBMC culture with coronavirus spike peptide pools or control peptides (ViraFEST assay). Nucleocapsid antibody results, negative before and after vaccination, showed that healthy vaccine recipients had not previously had SARS-CoV-2 infection. Half-medium changes with fresh IL-2 medium occurred on days 3 and 7. Oncomine TCR Beta short-read sequencing was applied to DNA from cultured CD4+ T cells. Genomic DNA was drawn out of CD4+ T cells grown in culture. MiXCR, applied by TCRdb to the PCR reads, yields one record per CDR3 protein. The sample shows over 14,000 distinct CDR3 sequences, less than 30% of them seen only once. This TCR came from a human donor who received a COVID-19 vaccine. Here the sequenced sample was CD4+ T cells from blood, cultured in vitro, taken before SARS-CoV-2 vaccination.

CDR3 loop: CASSDNGGAHLF. DNA of the CDR3: TGTGCCAGCAGTGATAATGGCGGGGCCCACCTCTTC. The rearrangement joins TRBV6-1 to TRBJ1-2, with a tentative D call TRBD1 (5 bases). Germline V gene lookup returns CDR1 MNHNS and CDR2 SASEGT. The CDR3 is made up of 12 amino acids.